This is a list of T cell receptor beta chains from one sample in a study of blood T cell repertoires in COVID-19. The assay was immunoSEQ multiplex PCR, and TCRdb's table has in-frame clones only and misses some. The data show a few hundred thousand clones, around nine tenths seen once. Sequencing was carried out using PBMCs or T cells enriched from blood (not recorded which). All receptors derive from a woman between 18 and 30 years old who had recovered from COVID-19. Both conserved end residues are part of each CDR3. D genes are given only for firm matches. The size of a clone is reported for some rows only, either as once, few or many, or as a class for expanded clones.

d_gene	abundance	v_gene	j_gene	CDR3aa	CDR3nt
NA	once	TRBV11-1	TRBJ2-5	CASSLPGYQETQYF	TGTGCCAGCAGCTTGCCCGGGTACCAAGAGACCCAGTACTTC
NA	NA	TRBV3-1/TRBV3-2	TRBJ2-4	CASAELAKNIQYF	TGTGCCAGCGCGGAGCTGGCCAAAAACATTCAGTACTTC
TRBD2	NA	TRBV3-1/TRBV3-2	TRBJ2-5	CASSQDKGLAGGMETQYF	TGTGCCAGCAGCCAGGATAAAGGACTAGCGGGGGGCATGGAGACCCAGTACTTC
TRBD2	NA	TRBV13	TRBJ2-3	CASSLGPRGGAFSTDTQYF	TGTGCCAGCAGCTTGGGCCCTCGCGGGGGGGCCTTTAGCACAGATACGCAGTATTTT
TRBD1	NA	TRBV15	TRBJ1-1	CATSKGAGVAFF	TGTGCCACCAGTAAGGGGGCAGGTGTTGCTTTCTTT
NA	NA	TRBV9	TRBJ1-4	CASSQGHRVRSEKLFF	TGTGCCAGCAGTCAAGGTCACAGGGTGAGGAGTGAAAAACTGTTTTTT
NA	NA	TRBV27	TRBJ2-2	CASSQGRKTGELFF	TGTGCCAGCAGCCAGGGGAGAAAGACCGGGGAGCTGTTTTTT
NA	NA	TRBV9	TRBJ2-3	CASSVFWGQSDTQYF	TGTGCCAGCAGCGTATTTTGGGGCCAATCAGATACGCAGTATTTT
TRBD2	NA	TRBV11-2	TRBJ2-1	CASSSVAGGFDNEQFF	TGTGCCAGCAGCTCCGTAGCGGGGGGCTTCGACAATGAGCAGTTCTTC
TRBD1	NA	TRBV3-1/TRBV3-2	TRBJ2-6	CASSSRDRDNVLTF	TGTGCCAGCAGCTCACGGGACAGGGACAACGTCCTGACTTTC